This TCR beta chain is drawn from a study of blood T cell repertoires in COVID-19. Study-wide background: Samples came from the United States, Italy and Spain, spanning acute and convalescent COVID-19. Sample material is recorded as cDNA or gDNA derived from T cells, B-cell-depleted T cells, or PBMCs.

In the original processing: Scientists estimated how many nucleated cells there were by amplifying reference gene primers. TCRdb's table, derived via immunoSEQ multiplex PCR, lists solely in-frame clones and lacks some. V, J and clone size are taken as reported in that table, and D and trimming were inferred from the DNA itself. The sample lists 110,000 or so clones, more than 75% seen once, with 3.5% to 4.5% in the top ten. The CDR3 covers 15 residues. The rearrangement links TRBV21-1 to TRBJ1-1; the table calls TRBD1, which could not be checked here. TRBV21-1 is a pseudogene. This TCR was recovered from a man between 60 and 75 years old with acute or convalescent COVID-19. What was sequenced was peripheral blood. The CDR3: CASSKGGQLNTEAFF. DNA for the CDR3: TGTGCCAGCAGCAAAGGGGGACAGTTGAACACTGAAGCTTTCTTT.